A single sample is the source of the 3 T cell receptor beta chains below, sequenced in a study of regulatory T cells in long-lasting Graves disease (dated by TCRdb to 2020 to 2022). Library preparation employed multiplex PCR. TCRdb records Illumina HiSeq 4000 as the sequencer. CDR3 regions were amplified by Arm-PCR with iRepertoire HTBI primers to construct TCR beta libraries. Using fastp trimming at Q25 and MiXCR clonotype assembly, TCRdb reanalyzed the public sequencing data and kept in-frame beta chains. All rows with the same CDR3 protein become a single entry with the most common DNA and genes. The sample profile shows 350,000 to 500,000 distinct CDR3 sequences; about 14% of them were found once. The leading ten clones occupy 17% of the sample. Taken with the paper, the label for time point translates to: newly diagnosed GD, antithyroid drugs for less than 3 months. For both TCR sequencing and RNA sequencing, RNA was extracted from PBMCs using TRIzol.

These same data were also listed under a study on T cells in Graves' hyperthyroidism and ophthalmopathy.

This material consisted of peripheral blood mononuclear cells (PBMCs), taken at new diagnosis, from a patient treated with antithyroid drugs. These receptor sequences come from a woman aged 45-59 years with Graves disease. Donor details come from another sample of the same person, matched by shared clones.

With regard to this clonotype: This may come from a read error, since a much larger clone is one base off. The rearrangement links TRBV28 to TRBJ2-3, with D hard to call. Trimming took 5 bases from V and 0 from J, leaving 15 bases between them. The CDR3 is made up of 16 amino acids. Germline lookup yields CDR1 MDHEN and CDR2 SYDVKM. The CDR3 region is CASSPAVTPSTDTQYF. DNA of the CDR3: TGTGCCAGCAGTCCGGCCGTGACCCCGAGCACAGATACGCAGTATTTT.

In its sample, this clonotype was seen many times. The gene calls are TRBV6-9 and TRBJ2-6; D is possibly TRBD1 (5 bases). Germline loops: CDR1 MNHGY, CDR2 SVAAGI. The CDR3 totals 18 residues. V dropped 3 bases and J dropped 0 bases, with 15 bases sitting between them. The CDR3 DNA follows: TGTGCCAGCAGTTACTGGGGCACTACACACTCTGGGGCCAACGTCCTGACTTTC. This encodes CASSYWGTTHSGANVLTF.

Many counts were recorded for this clonotype. The chain carries TRBV5-1 and TRBJ2-7; tentative D call: TRBD2 (6 bases). The CDR3 runs to 14 residues. Germline V lookup: CDR1 SGHRS, CDR2 YFSETQ. Deletions cut 6 bases from V and 7 bases from J, with 20 bases between. The CDR3 bases are TGCGCCAGCAAGAGCCACTCCCGGGAGCTTGAGCAGTACTTC. This translates into CASKSHSRELEQYF.